The entry below gives a single T cell receptor (beta chain) sequence along with its context. The antigen remains undetermined. Russia was home to the donors, healthy Caucasian individuals aged roughly 6 to 90. It was with a sample-barcoded 5' primer and a J-beta primer mix that a second PCR of roughly 7 to 12 cycles was run. Every cDNA was tagged by a template-switch adaptor with 12 random nucleotides. TCRdb re-analysed the 5' RACE reads in MiXCR, keeping a single row per CDR3 protein. The sample lists approximately 600,000 distinct CDR3 sequences, 58% occurring once. This entry comes from a study of blood T cells in healthy people across ages. Findings of the study overall: It was held that the diversity estimates obtained from one million T cells were underestimates. PBMCs were not sorted, which prevented a conclusive comparison of naive versus antigen-experienced cells.

The CDR3 runs to 14 residues. After removal of 2 bases from V and 7 bases from J, the junction contained 8 bases not matched to a gene. In germline, CDR1 is SGHKS, CDR2 YYEKEE (reference sequence). The chain has TRBV5-5 and TRBJ1-2, with TRBD1 matching 7 bases. Sequenced: blood. This TCR was recovered from a man between 60 and 75 years old in good health. CDR3 nucleotide sequence: TGTGCCAGCAGCTTTAATAGGGGGCAGGGTGGCTACACCTTC. Protein: CASSFNRGQGGYTF.